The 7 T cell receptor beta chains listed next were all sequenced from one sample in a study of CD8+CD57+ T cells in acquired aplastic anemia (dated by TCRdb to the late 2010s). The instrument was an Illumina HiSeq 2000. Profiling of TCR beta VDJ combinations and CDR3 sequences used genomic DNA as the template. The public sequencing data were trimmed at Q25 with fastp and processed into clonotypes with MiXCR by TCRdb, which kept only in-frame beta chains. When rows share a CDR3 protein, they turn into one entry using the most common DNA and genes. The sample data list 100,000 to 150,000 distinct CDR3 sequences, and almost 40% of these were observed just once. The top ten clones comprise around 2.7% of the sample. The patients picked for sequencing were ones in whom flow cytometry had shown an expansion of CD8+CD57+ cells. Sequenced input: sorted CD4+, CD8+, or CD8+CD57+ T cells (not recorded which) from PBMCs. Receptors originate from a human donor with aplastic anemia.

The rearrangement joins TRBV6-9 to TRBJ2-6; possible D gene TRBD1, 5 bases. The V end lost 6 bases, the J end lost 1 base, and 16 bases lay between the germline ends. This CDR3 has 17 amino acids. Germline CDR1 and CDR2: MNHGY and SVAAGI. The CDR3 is CASRGQAKVSGANVLTF. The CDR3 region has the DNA TGTGCCAGCAGGGGGCAGGCTAAAGTATCTGGGGCCAACGTCCTGACTTTC.

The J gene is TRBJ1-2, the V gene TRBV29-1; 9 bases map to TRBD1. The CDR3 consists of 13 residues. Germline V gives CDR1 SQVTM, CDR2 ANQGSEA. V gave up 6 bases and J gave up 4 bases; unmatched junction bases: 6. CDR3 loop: CSVVTGGGYGYTF. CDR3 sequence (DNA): TGCAGCGTGGTGACAGGGGGAGGCTATGGCTACACCTTC. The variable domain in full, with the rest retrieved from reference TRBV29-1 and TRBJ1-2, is SAVISQKPSRDICQRGTSLTIQCQVDSQVTMMFWYRQQPGQSLTLIATANQGSEATYESGFVIDKFPISRPNLTFSTLTVSNMSPEDSSIYLCSVVTGGGYGYTFGSGTRLTVV.

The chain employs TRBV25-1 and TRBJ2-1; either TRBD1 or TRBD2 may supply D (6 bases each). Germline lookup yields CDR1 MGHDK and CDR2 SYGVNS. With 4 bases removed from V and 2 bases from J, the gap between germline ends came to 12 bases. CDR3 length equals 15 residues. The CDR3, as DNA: TGTGCCAGCAGTGGATCCGGGGGCCCCTACAATGAGCAGTTCTTC. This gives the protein CASSGSGGPYNEQFF.

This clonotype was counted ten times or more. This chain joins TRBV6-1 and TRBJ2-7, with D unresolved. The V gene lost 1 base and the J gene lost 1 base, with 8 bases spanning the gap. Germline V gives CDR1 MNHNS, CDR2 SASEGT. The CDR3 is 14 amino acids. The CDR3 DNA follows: TGTGCCAGCAGTGAAGTTGGGGTATCCTACGAGCAGTACTTC. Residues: CASSEVGVSYEQYF.

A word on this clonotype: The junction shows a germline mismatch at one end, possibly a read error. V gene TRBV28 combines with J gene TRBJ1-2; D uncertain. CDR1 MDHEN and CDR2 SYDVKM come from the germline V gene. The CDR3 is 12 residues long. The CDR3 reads CSSRPGRGGYTF. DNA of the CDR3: TGTTCCAGCAGACCCGGTCGGGGTGGCTACACCTTC.

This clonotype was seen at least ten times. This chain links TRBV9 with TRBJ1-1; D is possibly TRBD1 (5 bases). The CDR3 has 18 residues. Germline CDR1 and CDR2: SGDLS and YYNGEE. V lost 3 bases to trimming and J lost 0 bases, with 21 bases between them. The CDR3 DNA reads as TGTGCCAGCAGCGGCCCCCGACAGCAATCGGGCCTGAACACTGAAGCTTTCTTT. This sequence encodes CASSGPRQQSGLNTEAFF.

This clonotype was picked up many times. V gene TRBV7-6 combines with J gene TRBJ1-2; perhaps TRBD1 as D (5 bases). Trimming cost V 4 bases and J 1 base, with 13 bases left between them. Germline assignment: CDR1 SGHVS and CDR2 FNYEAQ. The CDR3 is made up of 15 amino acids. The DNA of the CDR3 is TGTGCCAGCAGCTCCCACCGACAGATTAACTATGGCTACACCTTC. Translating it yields CASSSHRQINYGYTF.